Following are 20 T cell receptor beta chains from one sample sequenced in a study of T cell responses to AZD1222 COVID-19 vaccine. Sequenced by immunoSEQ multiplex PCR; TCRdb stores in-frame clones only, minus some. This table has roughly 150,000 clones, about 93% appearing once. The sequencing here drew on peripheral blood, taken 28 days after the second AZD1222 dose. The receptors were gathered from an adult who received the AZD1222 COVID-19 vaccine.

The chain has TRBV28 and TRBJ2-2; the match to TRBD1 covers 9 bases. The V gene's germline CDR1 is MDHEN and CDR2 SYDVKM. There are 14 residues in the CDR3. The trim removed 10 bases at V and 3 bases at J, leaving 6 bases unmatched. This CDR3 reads CATRDRGYTGELFF. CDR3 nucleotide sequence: TGTGCCACACGAGACAGGGGGTACACCGGGGAGCTGTTTTTT.

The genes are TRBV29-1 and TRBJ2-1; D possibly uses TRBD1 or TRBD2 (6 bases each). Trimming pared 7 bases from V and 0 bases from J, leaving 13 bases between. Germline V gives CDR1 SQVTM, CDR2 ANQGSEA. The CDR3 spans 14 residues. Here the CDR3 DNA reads TGCAGCGCCCGGGGGCTGAGCTCCTACAATGAGCAGTTCTTC. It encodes CSARGLSSYNEQFF.

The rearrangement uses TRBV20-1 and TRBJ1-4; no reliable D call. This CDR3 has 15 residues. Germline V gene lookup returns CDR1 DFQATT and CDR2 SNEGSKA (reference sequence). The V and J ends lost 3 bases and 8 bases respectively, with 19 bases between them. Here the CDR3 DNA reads TGCAGTGCTAGTGTTGAGAGCCCCAAGAAGGAAAAACTGTTTTTT. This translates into CSASVESPKKEKLFF.

The chain's CDR3 is CASSSPWGNNSPLHF. Written as DNA, the CDR3 is TGTGCCAGCAGCTCCCCTTGGGGGAACAATTCACCCCTCCACTTT. The V gene is TRBV6-5, the J gene TRBJ1-6; possibly TRBD1 for D (5 bases). Germline V gene lookup returns CDR1 MNHEY and CDR2 SVGAGI. V shed 6 bases and J shed 7 bases, with 16 bases lying between them. The CDR3 runs 15 residues.

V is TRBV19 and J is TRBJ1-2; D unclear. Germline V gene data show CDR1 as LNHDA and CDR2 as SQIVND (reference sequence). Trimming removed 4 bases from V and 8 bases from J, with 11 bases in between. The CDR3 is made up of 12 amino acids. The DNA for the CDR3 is TGTGCCAGTAGTAGTCTTCCCCGGGGCTACACCTTC. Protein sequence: CASSSLPRGYTF.

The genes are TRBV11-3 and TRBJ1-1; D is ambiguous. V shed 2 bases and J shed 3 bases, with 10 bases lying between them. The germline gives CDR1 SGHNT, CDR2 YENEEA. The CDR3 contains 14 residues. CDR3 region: CASSLSGWDTEAFF. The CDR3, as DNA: TGTGCCAGCAGCTTATCGGGGTGGGACACTGAAGCTTTCTTT.

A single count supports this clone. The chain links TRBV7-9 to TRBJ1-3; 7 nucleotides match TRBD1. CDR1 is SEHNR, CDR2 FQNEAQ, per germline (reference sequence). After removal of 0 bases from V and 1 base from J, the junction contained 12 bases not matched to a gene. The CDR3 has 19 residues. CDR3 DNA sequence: TGTGCCAGCAGCTTAGCGACAGGGTCTGGGTCTCTATCTGGAAACACCATATATTTT. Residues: CASSLATGSGSLSGNTIYF.

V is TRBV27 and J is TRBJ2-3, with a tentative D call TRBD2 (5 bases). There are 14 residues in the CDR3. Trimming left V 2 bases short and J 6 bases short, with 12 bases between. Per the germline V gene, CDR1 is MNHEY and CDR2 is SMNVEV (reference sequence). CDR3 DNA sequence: TGTGCCAGCAGTTTACGAGCCCGAGGGGATACGCAGTATTTT. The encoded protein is CASSLRARGDTQYF.

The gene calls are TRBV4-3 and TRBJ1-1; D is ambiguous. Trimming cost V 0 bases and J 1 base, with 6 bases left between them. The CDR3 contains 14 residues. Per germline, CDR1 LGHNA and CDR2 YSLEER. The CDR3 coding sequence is TGCGCCAGCAGCCAAGAGCGGTGGAACACTGAAGCTTTCTTT. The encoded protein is CASSQERWNTEAFF.

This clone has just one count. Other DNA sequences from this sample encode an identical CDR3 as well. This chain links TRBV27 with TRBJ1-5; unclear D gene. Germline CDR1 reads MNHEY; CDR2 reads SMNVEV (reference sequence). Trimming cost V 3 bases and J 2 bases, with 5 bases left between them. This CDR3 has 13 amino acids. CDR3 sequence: CASSFRGNQPQHF. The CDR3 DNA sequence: TGTGCCAGCAGTTTCCGGGGCAATCAGCCCCAGCATTTT.

The CDR3 reads CASSSGQGMGNQPQHF. The CDR3, as DNA: TGTGCCAGCTCATCTGGGCAGGGTATGGGCAATCAGCCCCAGCATTTT. The chain joins TRBV18 to TRBJ1-5; the D gene is possibly TRBD1 (5 bases). The ends were cut back, 5 bases at V and 2 bases at J, with 16 bases in the middle. The length of the CDR3 is 16 residues. Germline V gene lookup returns CDR1 KGHSH and CDR2 LQKENI.

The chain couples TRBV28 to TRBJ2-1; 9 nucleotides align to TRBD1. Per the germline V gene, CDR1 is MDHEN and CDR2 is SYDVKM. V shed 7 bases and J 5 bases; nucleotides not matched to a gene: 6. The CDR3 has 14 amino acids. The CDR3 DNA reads TGTGCCAGCAATTTCGACAGGGGGGACAATGAGCAGTTCTTC. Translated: CASNFDRGDNEQFF. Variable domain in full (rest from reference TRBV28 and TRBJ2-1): DVKVTQSSRYLVKRTGEKVFLECVQDMDHENMFWYRQDPGLGLRLIYFSYDVKMKEKGDIPEGYSVSREKKERFSLILESASTNQTSMYLCASNFDRGDNEQFFGPGTRLTVL.

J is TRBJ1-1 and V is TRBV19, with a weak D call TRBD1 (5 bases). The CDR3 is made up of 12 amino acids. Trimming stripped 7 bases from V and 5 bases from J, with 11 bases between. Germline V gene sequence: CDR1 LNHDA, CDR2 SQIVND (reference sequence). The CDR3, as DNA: TGTGCCAGTACCATAGGGGAAACTGAAGCTTTCTTT. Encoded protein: CASTIGETEAFF.

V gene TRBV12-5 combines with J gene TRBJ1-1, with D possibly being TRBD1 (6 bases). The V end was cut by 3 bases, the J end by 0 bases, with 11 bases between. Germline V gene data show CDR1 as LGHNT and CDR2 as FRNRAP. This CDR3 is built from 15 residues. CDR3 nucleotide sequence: TGTGCTAGTGGTTTTCCCGGACAGCTGAACACTGAAGCTTTCTTT. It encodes CASGFPGQLNTEAFF.

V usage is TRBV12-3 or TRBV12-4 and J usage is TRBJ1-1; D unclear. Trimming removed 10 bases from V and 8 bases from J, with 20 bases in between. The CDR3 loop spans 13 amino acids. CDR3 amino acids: CATSRVSYGEAFF. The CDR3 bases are TGTGCCACCTCTCGGGTCTCGTACGGAGAAGCTTTCTTT.

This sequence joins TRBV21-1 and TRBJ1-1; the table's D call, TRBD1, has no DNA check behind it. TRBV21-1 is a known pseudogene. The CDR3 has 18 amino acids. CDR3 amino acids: CASSNPTGSRLFGTEAFF. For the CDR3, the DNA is TGTGCCAGCAGCAACCCGACAGGGTCCCGGCTTTTTGGCACTGAAGCTTTCTTT.

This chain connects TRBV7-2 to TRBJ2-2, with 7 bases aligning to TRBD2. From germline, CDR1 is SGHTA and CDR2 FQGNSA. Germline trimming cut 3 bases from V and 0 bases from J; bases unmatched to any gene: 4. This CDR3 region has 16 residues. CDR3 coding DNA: TGTGCCAGCAGCTTCAGCGGGAATACGAACACCGGGGAGCTGTTTTTT. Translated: CASSFSGNTNTGELFF. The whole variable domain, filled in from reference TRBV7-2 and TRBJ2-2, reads GAGVSQSPSNKVTEKGKDVELRCDPISGHTALYWYRQSLGQGLEFLIYFQGNSAPDKSGLPSDRFSAERTGGSVSTLTIQRTQQEDSAVYLCASSFSGNTNTGELFFGEGSRLTVL.

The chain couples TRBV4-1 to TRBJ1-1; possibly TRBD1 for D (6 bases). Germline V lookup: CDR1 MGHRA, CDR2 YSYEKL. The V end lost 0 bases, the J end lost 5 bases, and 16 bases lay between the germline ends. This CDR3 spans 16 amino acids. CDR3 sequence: CASSQDSMGRGTEAFF. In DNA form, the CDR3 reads TGCGCCAGCAGCCAAGATTCGATGGGTAGGGGGACTGAAGCTTTCTTT.

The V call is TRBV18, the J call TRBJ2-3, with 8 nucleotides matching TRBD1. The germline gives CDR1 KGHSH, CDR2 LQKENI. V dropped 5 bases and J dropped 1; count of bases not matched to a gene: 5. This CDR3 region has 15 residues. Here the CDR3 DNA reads TGTGCCAGCTCAAGCAGGGGGCGAGGCACAGATACGCAGTATTTT. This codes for CASSSRGRGTDTQYF. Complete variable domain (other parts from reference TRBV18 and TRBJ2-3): NAGVMQNPRHLVRRRGQEARLRCSPMKGHSHVYWYRQLPEEGLKFMVYLQKENIIDESGMPKERFSAEFPKEGPSILRIQQVVRGDSAAYFCASSSRGRGTDTQYFGPGTRLTVL.

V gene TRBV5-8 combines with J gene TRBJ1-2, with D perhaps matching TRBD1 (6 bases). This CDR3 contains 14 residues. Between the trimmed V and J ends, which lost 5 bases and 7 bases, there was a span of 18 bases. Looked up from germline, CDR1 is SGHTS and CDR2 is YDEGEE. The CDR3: CASRLSGGGGGYTF. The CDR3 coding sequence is TGTGCCAGCAGGCTCAGTGGCGGGGGCGGTGGCTACACCTTC.